One and the same sample provided the 28 T cell receptor beta chains below, sequenced in a study of spatial heterogeneity in lung cancer. Study-level points and caveats: Counts that tracked tumor mutation counts were those of expanded intratumoral alpha and beta TCRs.

Their antigens are not known. Specified time point: sample taken at primary tumor resection. One entry per CDR3 protein, called by TCRdb with MiXCR from the 5' RACE reads. The sample carries roughly 3,500 distinct CDR3 sequences, roughly a third recorded once. The source material was lung tumor tissue, sampled at surgery. The receptors come from a female donor with early-stage non-small cell lung cancer.

This clonotype counts as medium-sized (0.01 to 0.1%). V gene TRBV11-2 combines with J gene TRBJ2-1, with 7 bases that match TRBD1. J was trimmed by 1 base and V by 4 bases; bases with no gene match: 13. In germline, CDR1 is SGHAT, CDR2 FQNNGV. This CDR3 comprises 18 residues. The CDR3 is CASSSPSTGSASYNEQFF. CDR3 sequence (DNA): TGTGCCAGCAGCTCTCCCTCGACAGGGTCGGCATCCTACAATGAGCAGTTCTTC. Filled out from reference TRBV11-2 and TRBJ2-1, the complete variable domain reads EAGVAQSPRYKIIEKRQSVAFWCNPISGHATLYWYQQILGQGPKLLIQFQNNGVVDDSQLPKDRFSAERLKGVDSTLKIQPAKLEDSAVYLCASSSPSTGSASYNEQFFGPGTRLTVL.

V is TRBV18 and J is TRBJ2-1; D is undetermined. This CDR3 is 15 amino acids long. Trimming left V 3 bases short and J 4 bases short, with 13 bases between. Germline CDR1 KGHSH, CDR2 LQKENI. CDR3 region: CASSPSHPTYNEQFF. CDR3 DNA sequence: TGTGCCAGCTCACCTTCTCACCCTACTTACAATGAGCAGTTCTTC.

This clonotype was counted only a few times. V usage is TRBV28 and J usage is TRBJ1-1; 8 nucleotides match TRBD1. This CDR3 has 17 amino acids. J was trimmed by 0 bases and V by 1 base; bases with no gene match: 7. The germline V gene encodes CDR1 MDHEN and CDR2 SYDVKM. The CDR3, as DNA: TGTGCCAGCAGTTTATCGCGGGACAGGACCCTGAACACTGAAGCTTTCTTT. This encodes CASSLSRDRTLNTEAFF.

In this sample, this clonotype turned up a few times. This sequence joins TRBV3-1 and TRBJ1-2; no firm D call. Germline CDR1 and CDR2: LGHDT and YNNKEL (reference sequence). The CDR3 consists of 13 residues. Trimming shortened V by 3 bases and J by 8 bases, and 13 bases separated the two germline ends. CDR3 in DNA: TGTGCCAGCAGCCAGGGTCCTCGAAGGGGCTACACCTTC. It encodes CASSQGPRRGYTF.

This clonotype is labeled as medium-sized (0.01 to 0.1%). The chain is built from TRBV20-1 and TRBJ1-5; D is ambiguous. The V and J ends lost 1 base and 0 bases respectively, with 7 bases between them. This CDR3 is built from 14 residues. The germline CDR1 and CDR2 sequences are DFQATT and SNEGSKA (reference sequence). CDR3 sequence (DNA): TGCAGTGCTAGAGTCCCAGGTAGCAATCAGCCCCAGCATTTT. Its translation is CSARVPGSNQPQHF.

This clonotype was observed a few times. The V gene is TRBV6-6, the J gene TRBJ2-3; 10 bases are a match to TRBD2. Unmatched junction bases numbered 3, after V lost 5 bases and J lost 1 base. Germline assignment: CDR1 MNHNY and CDR2 SVGAGI (reference sequence). This CDR3 contains 15 residues. The CDR3 loop is CASSASGRGTDTQYF. The CDR3 DNA is TGTGCCAGCAGTGCCAGCGGGAGGGGCACAGATACGCAGTATTTT.

The chain links TRBV7-9 to TRBJ1-1; a possible D gene is TRBD1 (6 bases). CDR1 is SEHNR, CDR2 FQNEAQ, per germline (reference sequence). The CDR3 loop spans 14 amino acids. Trimming cost V 4 bases and J 1 base, with 10 bases left between them. The CDR3 here is CASSSRQENTEAFF. CDR3 DNA: TGTGCCAGCAGCTCTCGACAGGAGAACACTGAAGCTTTCTTT.

By sample fraction, this clonotype is medium-sized (0.01 to 0.1%). CDR3 in amino acids: CASSLVSGANVLTF. The CDR3 DNA sequence: TGCGCCAGCAGCTTGGTTTCCGGGGCCAACGTCCTGACTTTC. V usage is TRBV5-1 and J usage is TRBJ2-6; D not resolved. Trimming removed 0 bases at V and 4 bases at J, with 5 bases between. The V gene's germline CDR1 is SGHRS and CDR2 YFSETQ. The CDR3 extends over 14 amino acids.

The chain is built from TRBV6-1 and TRBJ2-7; tentatively, D is TRBD2 (6 bases). The germline V and J ends were trimmed by 4 bases and 6 bases, with 16 bases remaining between them. From germline, CDR1 is MNHNS and CDR2 SASEGT. The CDR3 is made up of 14 amino acids. In DNA, the CDR3 is TGTGCCAGCAGTGCCGGGAGAGGGGTGGGCGAGCAGTACTTC. Its protein product is CASSAGRGVGEQYF.

The rearrangement links TRBV3-1 to TRBJ2-7; 12 nucleotides match TRBD2. The CDR3 covers 16 residues. Looked up from germline, CDR1 is LGHDT and CDR2 is YNNKEL (reference sequence). Trimming took 4 bases from V and 3 from J; bases not matched to a gene: 7. This CDR3 is CASSPRLAGVRYEQYF. Here the CDR3 DNA reads TGTGCCAGCAGCCCTCGACTAGCGGGAGTCCGCTACGAGCAGTACTTC.

The chain joins TRBV28 to TRBJ2-7, with D perhaps being TRBD1 or TRBD2 (6 bases each). Looked up from germline, CDR1 is MDHEN and CDR2 is SYDVKM. V was cut by 6 bases and J by 4 bases, with 25 bases left in between. There are 17 residues in the CDR3. In nucleotides, the CDR3 is TGTGCCAGCAGCCTCCCGGGGAAGGGGGGTGGTTGGTACGAGCAGTACTTC. It encodes CASSLPGKGGGWYEQYF.

The gene calls are TRBV13 and TRBJ2-5; D might be TRBD1 (5 bases). CDR1 PRHDT and CDR2 FYEKMQ come from the germline V gene (reference sequence). Trimming pared 5 bases from V and 2 bases from J, leaving 12 bases between. The CDR3 is 14 amino acids. CDR3 residues: CASSPRVIQETQYF. CDR3 bases: TGTGCCAGCAGCCCCAGGGTAATTCAAGAGACCCAGTACTTC.

The genes are TRBV6-6 and TRBJ2-3; possibly TRBD1 or TRBD2 for D (6 bases each). Germline-derived CDR1 and CDR2 are MNHNY and SVGAGI (reference sequence). Trimming pared 7 bases from V and 0 bases from J, leaving 11 bases between. The CDR3 contains 14 residues. The CDR3, as DNA: TGTGCCAGCACCCCGGGGGCTAGCACAGATACGCAGTATTTT. Residues: CASTPGASTDTQYF.

This clonotype has only a few counts. V gene TRBV18 combines with J gene TRBJ2-2; a weak D match, TRBD2 (5 bases). The CDR3 contains 16 residues. The germline V and J ends were trimmed by 3 bases and 1 base, with 12 bases remaining between them. Germline V CDR1 and CDR2: KGHSH, LQKENI. The CDR3 reads CASSPQAGLNTGELFF. The DNA for the CDR3 is TGTGCCAGCTCACCTCAAGCCGGACTGAACACCGGGGAGCTGTTTTTT.

CDR3: CASSRNRGRGDTQYF. As DNA, the CDR3 is TGTGCCAGCAGCCGGAACAGGGGGCGCGGAGATACGCAGTATTTT. V gene TRBV28 combines with J gene TRBJ2-3, with TRBD1 identical over 9 bases. In germline, CDR1 is MDHEN, CDR2 SYDVKM. V dropped 6 bases and J dropped 5; count of bases not matched to a gene: 9. The CDR3 contains 15 residues. Together with reference TRBV28 and TRBJ2-3, the CDR3 gives the full variable domain: DVKVTQSSRYLVKRTGEKVFLECVQDMDHENMFWYRQDPGLGLRLIYFSYDVKMKEKGDIPEGYSVSREKKERFSLILESASTNQTSMYLCASSRNRGRGDTQYFGPGTRLTVL.

This clonotype was observed a handful of times. This sequence joins TRBV28 and TRBJ1-2, with a weak D call TRBD1 (6 bases). Trimming took 6 bases from V and 3 from J, leaving 14 bases between them. This CDR3 is 14 amino acids long. Germline loops: CDR1 MDHEN, CDR2 SYDVKM. Written as DNA, the CDR3 is TGTGCCAGCAGGTCGCTAGGGGGGGACTATGGCTACACCTTC. The encoded protein is CASRSLGGDYGYTF.

As concerns this clonotype: One end of the junction is discordant with germline, which a read error may explain. The V gene is TRBV2, the J gene TRBJ2-1, with 9 bases fitting TRBD1. Germline assignment: CDR1 SNHLY and CDR2 FYNNEI. This CDR3 has 15 amino acids. The CDR3 DNA sequence: TGTGTCAGCGCTATACGGGACAGGGAGCACAATGAGCAGTTCTTC. Its translation: CVSAIRDREHNEQFF.

The sample holds a few counts of this clonotype. The chain is built from TRBV12-3 or TRBV12-4 and TRBJ2-3; no definite D call. V dropped 4 bases and J dropped 4 bases, with 3 bases sitting between them. The CDR3 totals 11 residues. The CDR3 bases are TGTGCCAGCAGTTGGGCAGATACGCAGTATTTT. This translates into CASSWADTQYF.

By share, this clonotype counts as medium-sized. The V and J genes are TRBV3-1 and TRBJ2-6; the D is unclear. The CDR3 is made up of 12 amino acids. V was trimmed by 5 bases and J by 1 base, leaving 0 bases between them. Germline CDR1 and CDR2: LGHDT and YNNKEL (reference sequence). CDR3 protein: CASSSGANVLTF. The CDR3 DNA reads TGTGCCAGCAGCTCTGGGGCCAACGTCCTGACTTTC.

This clonotype was seen more than once but under ten times. The chain carries TRBV24-1 and TRBJ2-1; 7 bases are a match to TRBD2. J was trimmed by 7 bases and V by 9 bases; bases with no gene match: 5. CDR3 length: 12 amino acids. CDR1 KGHDR and CDR2 SFDVKD come from the germline V gene. The CDR3 sequence is CATGGEENEQFF. CDR3 nucleotides: TGTGCCACCGGGGGGGAGGAGAATGAGCAGTTCTTC.

V and J are TRBV12-5 and TRBJ2-1; 8 bases are a match to TRBD2. J gave up 1 base and V 1 base, and 3 bases lay outside the gene matches. From germline, CDR1 is LGHNT and CDR2 FRNRAP. The CDR3 runs 16 residues. CDR3 nucleotide sequence: TGTGCTAGTGGTTTGGGGATAGCGGGGTCCTACAATGAGCAGTTCTTC. This gives the protein CASGLGIAGSYNEQFF. The full variable domain, in which reference TRBV12-5 and TRBJ2-1 provide the parts outside the CDR3, is DARVTQTPRHKVTEMGQEVTMRCQPILGHNTVFWYRQTMMQGLELLAYFRNRAPLDDSGMPKDRFSAEMPDATLATLKIQPSEPRDSAVYFCASGLGIAGSYNEQFFGPGTRLTVL.

The chain links TRBV20-1 to TRBJ2-1, with 11 bases fitting TRBD2. The CDR3 covers 12 residues. V gave up 5 bases and J gave up 7 bases; unmatched junction bases: 1. CDR1 and CDR2 (germline): DFQATT, SNEGSKA (reference sequence). CDR3 amino acids: CSAWTSGNEQFF. The CDR3 DNA is TGCAGTGCTTGGACTAGCGGGAATGAGCAGTTCTTC.

V gene TRBV18 combines with J gene TRBJ1-1, with a weak D call TRBD1 (5 bases). The CDR3 consists of 15 residues. The germline gives CDR1 KGHSH, CDR2 LQKENI. With 0 bases removed from V and 7 bases from J, the gap between germline ends came to 15 bases. CDR3 loop: CASSPPSRAPGEAFF. CDR3 nucleotide sequence: TGTGCCAGCTCACCACCGTCCAGGGCCCCAGGTGAAGCTTTCTTT.

The sample holds a few counts of this clonotype. The chain employs TRBV20-1 and TRBJ2-7; 10 positions agree with TRBD1. CDR1 is DFQATT, CDR2 SNEGSKA, per germline (reference sequence). The CDR3 totals 13 residues. J was trimmed by 3 bases and V by 6 bases; bases with no gene match: 5. CDR3 coding DNA: TGCAGTGCGACGGGACAGGGGAACTACGAGCAGTACTTC. Protein: CSATGQGNYEQYF.

V gene TRBV7-2 combines with J gene TRBJ2-3; 11 bases line up with TRBD2. V lost 3 bases to trimming and J lost 3 bases; unmatched junction nucleotides: 5. Per the germline V gene, CDR1 is SGHTA and CDR2 is FQGNSA. The CDR3 totals 16 residues. CDR3 bases: TGTGCCAGCAGCTTTGTAGCGGGGGGGCCGACAGATACGCAGTATTTT. It specifies CASSFVAGGPTDTQYF.

This clonotype has a handful of counts. The chain uses TRBV6-5 and TRBJ2-7; 11 nucleotides line up with TRBD2. The CDR3 has 14 amino acids. Germline CDR1 MNHEY, CDR2 SVGAGI. J was trimmed by 0 bases and V by 8 bases; bases with no gene match: 3. The CDR3 sequence is CASGLAGLSYEQYF. The CDR3 nucleotides read TGTGCCAGCGGACTAGCGGGCCTCTCCTACGAGCAGTACTTC.

This clonotype was counted a single time. This sequence may be a read error, since a much larger clone differs from it by one base. V and J are TRBV11-3 and TRBJ2-7, with 10 positions matching TRBD1. Germline-derived CDR1 and CDR2 are SGHNT and YENEEA. This CDR3 is 14 amino acids long. The CDR3: CVSSTGQGEGEQYF. CDR3 in DNA: TGTGTCAGCAGTACTGGACAGGGGGAAGGCGAGCAGTACTTC.

J is TRBJ2-7 and V is TRBV5-1; D is possibly TRBD1 or TRBD2 (6 bases each). The CDR3 spans 20 residues. Germline assignment: CDR1 SGHRS and CDR2 YFSETQ. The V gene lost 1 base and the J gene lost 5 bases, with 31 bases spanning the gap. Here the CDR3 reads CASSLRGARYAGRIINEQYF. Here the CDR3 DNA reads TGCGCCAGCAGCTTGAGGGGGGCCCGCTATGCGGGGAGGATAATCAACGAGCAGTACTTC.